This T cell receptor beta chain was sequenced in a study of shared clonotypes between healthy human individuals (dated by TCRdb to the early 2020s). With regard to the full study: A few men and a couple of women, aged 18 to 49 years, made up the cohort. The study deeply sequenced blood TCR repertoires of five healthy adults to estimate repertoire size and the extent of clonotype sharing between individuals. To increase sequencing depth and limit assay-specific biases, different laboratories used diverse techniques to prepare libraries and sequence TCR repertoires. Per donor, leukapheresis produced somewhere between about 0.8 and 9 billion PBMCs. Per donor, three plates each were used for CD4 naive and CD4 memory, two for CD8 naive, and one for CD8 memory. General study outcomes and caveats: Higher generation probabilities were observed for clonotypes shared by all four sorted-subset donors than for non-shared clonotypes. The genetic and exposure-history diversity represented was limited by the small number of donors. Larger estimated clonotype richness was generally found for naive subsets than for memory subsets. Incomplete sequencing was indicated by rarefaction of sorted-subset datasets, despite the large sequencing depth. Pairwise subsampling led to the expectation that sequencing depth would affect the degree of clonotype sharing among donors. When several donors were compared, the shared fraction of clonotypes was approximately 5% for naive CD4, 3.5% to 4% for naive CD8, roughly 2.5% for memory CD4, and 0.4% for memory CD8. Sampling was restricted to blood, and TCR repertoires in tissue are likely to differ from TCR repertoires in blood.

Using the deep immunoSEQ assay, TCR CDR3 regions were amplified from genomic DNA by multiplex PCR. For each cell subset, the extracted genomic DNA was distributed evenly across all wells of several immunoSEQ 96-well plates, and each plate served as one replicate. For sorted subsets, about 0.2 ug genomic DNA, equal to about 30,000 T cell genomes, was loaded into each replicate PCR. Purified libraries were measured with a Qubit 3.0 fluorometer, size-checked on a Bioanalyzer 2100, and measured again with the KAPA Library Quantification kit. Every immunoSEQ 96-well plate was sequenced on a separate single-read 150-cycle Illumina NextSeq 550 flow cell. The original pipeline was this. Because the immunoSEQ output included only junctional sequences and no quality scores, the filtering could not be the same as the filtering used for full-length reads. Sequences were annotated with PyIR, a Python wrapper for IgBLAST v1.9, and V/J genes and CDR3 were assigned using IMGT germline references. Reads with weak V/J assignments (E-value above 1e-6), missing CDR3, stop codons, out-of-frame junctions, or ambiguous translated residues were removed. V3J clonotypes were defined as sequences sharing the same inferred V gene, J gene, and CDR3 amino acid sequence. Percentage overlap between repertoires was calculated by dividing the number of shared unique clonotypes by the size of the smaller repertoire. Richness of each repertoire was evaluated using RTK rarefaction, the Chao1 estimator, and Recon v2.1 estimates of unobserved clonotypes. OLGA was used to compute generation probabilities for all TCRbeta clonotypes that the gDNA method yielded from a handful of donors. TCRdb retrieved this table from immuneACCESS and kept in-frame rearrangements only. Not all clones are present; in checked studies, unresolved V genes account for under half, and no reason is known for the remainder. The D gene and trimming were derived from the DNA, and the V and J assignments and clone size from that table. This sample holds about 1 million clones; around 82% were observed only once. Clones ranked in the top ten supply 0.52% of the sample.

CDR1 and CDR2 were assigned from the germline V gene (reference sequence) as MNHEY and SMNVEV. The cysteine opens and the phenylalanine closes a CDR3 of 14 amino acids. Only the CDR3 region is kept as DNA, spanning 42 bases read in frame from base 1. Trimming costs V 6 bases and J 1 base, and their ends lie 13 bases apart. This clone was picked up a small number of times. There is no known antigen for this receptor. No much larger clone is present one base from it, and per-base qualities are unavailable. Donors were healthy HIV-negative adults with no recently reported acute infections or vaccinations. All donors were Caucasian adults living in Nashville, Tennessee, USA. CD4+ T cells were enriched by magnetic negative selection; naive cells were then positively selected on CD45RA, and the negative fraction formed the memory subset. After blood collection by leukapheresis, PBMCs were isolated using Ficoll-Histopaque density gradient centrifugation and then cryopreserved in the vapor phase of liquid nitrogen. Analytical flow cytometry was used to check the purity and quantity of each magnetically sorted T cell population. Each sorted fraction had its genomic DNA isolated and then quantified by UV absorbance on a Nanodrop 2000c.

The TCR was taken from a man between 18 and 35 years old in good health. Some clones in this sample may be carry-over from other donors' samples. The sequencing sample was made of memory CD4+ T cells from PBMCs. The sample's cell subset or site label, decoded: CD45RA-negative fraction. The rearranged segments are TRBV27 and TRBJ2-7; the D gene assignment is perhaps TRBD1 or TRBD2, with each matching 5 bases. The nucleotide sequence is given as TGTGCCAGCAGCCGTCGGGACGGATCCTACGAGCAGTACTTC. Its translation reads: CASSRRDGSYEQYF.